Here is one TCR beta chain with its context. Its antigen remains unknown. Sequenced by immunoSEQ multiplex PCR; TCRdb stores in-frame clones only, minus some. The repertoire consists of about 73,000 clones, with 88% occurring once and the leading ten covering around 0.73%. These data are taken from a study of OX40 agonist ivuxolimab in advanced cancers. Across the whole study: Patients treated during dose escalation were battling hepatocellular carcinoma, melanoma, renal cell or head and neck cancer.

CDR1 and CDR2 (germline): SNHLY, FYNNEI. The germline V and J ends were trimmed by 6 bases and 1 base, with 15 bases remaining between them. CDR3 size: 15 residues. Notes on the study in general: Researchers report that CD8+ T cells had, on average, more expanded clones than CD4+.

The timepoints at which blood was sampled were baseline, cycle 4 day 1, and cycle 7 day 1. Sequencing used CD4+ or CD8+ T cells sorted from blood, obtained in a trial of the OX40 agonist ivuxolimab. The rearrangement links TRBV2 to TRBJ1-1; D remains ambiguous. This receptor was taken from an adult with an advanced solid tumor such as melanoma, head and neck, liver or kidney cancer. The CDR3, as DNA: TGTGCCAGCAGCCCCACCGGAGAAGGGAACACTGAAGCTTTCTTT. Amino acid sequence: CASSPTGEGNTEAFF.